The sequence of this TCR beta chain was determined in a study of PD-1 blockade in classical Hodgkin lymphoma. Time point meaning: cycle 4 day 1 (C4D1), after about 6 weeks of nivolumab. Brentuximab vedotin exposure varied among the patients, all of whom had relapsed after autologous stem cell transplantation. Produced via immunoSEQ multiplex PCR; TCRdb's table is partial and in-frame only. The sample has some 20,000 clones, 80% seen once. Germline V gene data show CDR1 as ENHRY and CDR2 as SYGVKD. CDR3 length: 17 amino acids. Trimming cost V 3 bases and J 3 bases, with 21 bases left between them. The sample here was peripheral blood mononuclear cells (PBMCs), taken before the fourth cycle of nivolumab. The chain recombines TRBV10-3 with TRBJ2-7; D might be TRBD2 (6 bases). The origin of this receptor is a human donor with classical Hodgkin lymphoma. The DNA of the CDR3 is TGTGCCATCAGTGATATTCTTGTTGGTAGCGGTAACTACGAGCAGTACTTC. Protein sequence: CAISDILVGSGNYEQYF.